These 21 T cell receptor beta chains were all obtained from the same sample, sequenced in a study of blood T cell repertoires in COVID-19. This table comes from immunoSEQ multiplex PCR, and its TCRdb copy is limited to in-frame clones, with some not included. In the table there are about 160,000 clones, approximately 82% of which are singletons. Input material: PBMCs or T cells enriched from blood (not recorded which). These TCRs come from a man in his 60s who had recovered from COVID-19.

The CDR3 coding sequence is TGTGCCAGCAGGTCAGACAGGCCCCCCTACGAGCAGTACTTC. It yields the protein CASRSDRPPYEQYF. V and J are TRBV28 and TRBJ2-7, with a weak D call TRBD1 (6 bases). V lost 6 bases and J lost 2, with 14 bases in between. The CDR3 extends over 14 amino acids. Germline CDR1 and CDR2: MDHEN and SYDVKM.

This chain links TRBV18 with TRBJ2-7, with 14 bases fitting TRBD2. CDR1 is KGHSH and CDR2 is LQKENI in the germline V gene. The J segment lost 7 bases and the V segment lost 7 bases, leaving 6 bases of the junction unmatched. The CDR3 has 14 residues. For the CDR3, the DNA is TGTGCCAGCTGGACGGGACTAGCGGGAGTGGAGCAGTACTTC. Translated: CASWTGLAGVEQYF.

The chain is built from TRBV7-3 and TRBJ2-3, with 8 bases matching TRBD2. CDR3 length equals 17 residues. Germline V gene data show CDR1 as SGHTA and CDR2 as FQGTGA. V dropped 3 bases and J dropped 2; count of bases not matched to a gene: 10. The CDR3: CASSFPSGTRFTDTQYF. CDR3 in DNA: TGTGCCAGCAGCTTTCCCTCCGGGACTAGATTCACAGATACGCAGTATTTT.

The chain combines TRBV28 with TRBJ1-6, with 7 bases fitting TRBD1. The CDR3 covers 17 residues. The V segment lost 5 bases and the J segment 0 bases; nucleotides outside the gene matches: 7. CDR1 is MDHEN, CDR2 SYDVKM, per germline. The CDR3 loop is CASSLDRASSYNSPLHF. For the CDR3, the DNA is TGTGCCAGCAGTCTCGACAGGGCGAGCTCCTATAATTCACCCCTCCACTTT.

This clone has only a few counts. The chain employs TRBV2 and TRBJ1-5; D may be TRBD1 (6 bases). Trimming removed 2 bases from V and 5 bases from J, with 16 bases in between. The germline V gene has CDR1 SNHLY and CDR2 FYNNEI. The CDR3 is 16 amino acids. Here the CDR3 reads CASSERGLSGDQPQHF. CDR3 coding DNA: TGTGCCAGCAGTGAAAGGGGGTTATCTGGGGATCAGCCCCAGCATTTT.

The chain joins TRBV7-9 to TRBJ2-5; the match to TRBD2 covers 7 bases. CDR1 and CDR2 (germline): SEHNR, FQNEAQ (reference sequence). There are 12 residues in the CDR3. After removal of 5 bases from V and 4 bases from J, the junction contained 1 base not matched to a gene. The DNA for the CDR3 is TGTGCCAGCAGCCGGGGGGTAGAGACCCAGTACTTC. Amino acid sequence: CASSRGVETQYF. Using reference TRBV7-9 and TRBJ2-5 for the parts outside the CDR3, the full variable domain is DTGVSQNPRHKITKRGQNVTFRCDPISEHNRLYWYRQTLGQGPEFLTYFQNEAQLEKSRLLSDRFSAERPKGSFSTLEIQRTEQGDSAMYLCASSRGVETQYFGPGTRLLVL.

This chain links TRBV7-3 with TRBJ1-1; 9 nucleotides agree with TRBD1. The V and J ends lost 1 base and 8 bases, in that order; junction bases with no gene match: 5. In germline, CDR1 is SGHTA, CDR2 FQGTGA. The CDR3 loop spans 14 amino acids. CDR3 nucleotide sequence: TGTGCCAGCAGCTTAATGGGACAGGGCACCGAAGCTTTCTTT. It translates to CASSLMGQGTEAFF.

V gene TRBV23-1 combines with J gene TRBJ1-5; no definite D call. TRBV23-1 is an open reading frame, and its role is uncertain. The CDR3 consists of 16 residues. Trimming removed 3 bases at V and 7 bases at J, with 19 bases between. Here the CDR3 reads CASSHYTHRSGQPQHF. The CDR3 nucleotides are TGCGCCAGCAGTCACTATACGCACAGAAGCGGGCAGCCCCAGCATTTT.

V gene TRBV19 combines with J gene TRBJ2-5, with D tentatively TRBD1 (6 bases). The CDR3 is 13 residues long. CDR1 is LNHDA, CDR2 SQIVND, per germline (reference sequence). Trimming cost V 6 bases and J 5 bases, with 13 bases left between them. CDR3 nucleotides: TGTGCCAGTAGCCTAGATGGGGGCGAGACCCAGTACTTC. It yields the protein CASSLDGGETQYF.

The chain joins TRBV12-5 to TRBJ1-3; TRBD1 matches at 7 bases. The CDR3 is 12 amino acids. With 4 bases clipped from V and 14 bases from J, the junction kept 8 bases outside the gene matches. Germline assignment: CDR1 LGHNT and CDR2 FRNRAP. The DNA of the CDR3 is TGTGCTAGTGGTTCTCCTGACAGGGCCCTATATTTT. Its protein is CASGSPDRALYF.

The chain is built from TRBV5-1 and TRBJ2-7, with 10 bases matching TRBD2. With V trimmed by 7 bases and J by 3 bases, 10 bases remained unmatched. The CDR3 runs 15 residues. From germline, CDR1 is SGHRS and CDR2 YFSETQ. The CDR3 region has the DNA TGCGCCAGCCGTTTTCTAGCGGGAGCCGGCTACGAGCAGTACTTC. It specifies CASRFLAGAGYEQYF.

This clone has more than one count but fewer than ten. The V and J genes are TRBV19 and TRBJ2-1; 10 nucleotides match TRBD2. Germline V gene sequence: CDR1 LNHDA, CDR2 SQIVND (reference sequence). The CDR3 has 17 amino acids. V gave up 3 bases and J gave up 4 bases; unmatched junction bases: 9. Here the CDR3 reads CASSISKLAGTYNEQFF. CDR3 nucleotide sequence: TGTGCCAGTAGTATCTCAAAACTAGCGGGGACTTACAATGAGCAGTTCTTC.

The chain links TRBV19 to TRBJ1-6; D is possibly TRBD1 (5 bases). V was trimmed by 3 bases and J by 7 bases, leaving 10 bases between them. Per germline, CDR1 LNHDA and CDR2 SQIVND (reference sequence). The CDR3 runs 14 residues. The CDR3 DNA is TGTGCCAGTAGTATTACGGGGGAGAATTCACCCCTCCACTTT. Its protein is CASSITGENSPLHF.

This chain links TRBV2 with TRBJ2-7, with 9 bases that match TRBD1. V gave up 3 bases and J gave up 1 base; unmatched junction bases: 4. Germline V gene sequence: CDR1 SNHLY, CDR2 FYNNEI. CDR3 length equals 15 residues. The chain's CDR3 is CASSDDRGNSYEQYF. The DNA of the CDR3 is TGTGCCAGCAGTGACGACAGGGGGAATTCCTACGAGCAGTACTTC.

The V and J genes are TRBV7-9 and TRBJ2-7; D not resolved. Germline CDR1 is SEHNR and CDR2 is FQNEAQ (reference sequence). There are 12 residues in the CDR3. The V and J ends lost 5 bases and 0 bases respectively, with 5 bases between them. CDR3 protein: CASSDSSYEQYF. DNA for the CDR3: TGTGCCAGCAGCGATAGCTCCTACGAGCAGTACTTC.

V and J are TRBV27 and TRBJ1-6; D ambiguous. CDR1 is MNHEY, CDR2 SMNVEV, per germline (reference sequence). The CDR3 totals 16 residues. V lost 5 bases, J lost 9 bases, and 20 bases lay in between. The CDR3 bases are TGTGCCAGCAGTCCGCTCAGTAGGAGCCTCCCTTCACCCCTCCACTTT. Its protein product is CASSPLSRSLPSPLHF.

V usage is TRBV7-8 and J usage is TRBJ2-3, with D tentatively TRBD2 (6 bases). Trimming took 6 bases from V and 2 from J, leaving 15 bases between them. The CDR3 has 15 residues. CDR1 SGHVS and CDR2 FQNEAQ come from the germline V gene. The CDR3: CASRKGLPLTDTQYF. In DNA form, the CDR3 reads TGTGCCAGCAGAAAGGGACTCCCACTCACAGATACGCAGTATTTT. The variable domain in full, with the rest retrieved from reference TRBV7-8 and TRBJ2-3, is GAGVSQSPRYKVAKRGQDVALRCDPISGHVSLFWYQQALGQGPEFLTYFQNEAQLDKSGLPSDRFFAERPEGSVSTLKIQRTQQEDSAVYLCASRKGLPLTDTQYFGPGTRLTVL.

V is TRBV28 and J is TRBJ2-3; 8 bases fit TRBD2. Trimming removed 5 bases from V and 8 bases from J; junction bases left unmatched: 6. CDR1 is MDHEN and CDR2 is SYDVKM in the germline V gene. The CDR3 has 13 residues. For the CDR3, the DNA is TGTGCCAGCAGTACTCAAGCGGGGGTTACGCAGTATTTT. Protein: CASSTQAGVTQYF. Complete variable domain (other parts from reference TRBV28 and TRBJ2-3): DVKVTQSSRYLVKRTGEKVFLECVQDMDHENMFWYRQDPGLGLRLIYFSYDVKMKEKGDIPEGYSVSREKKERFSLILESASTNQTSMYLCASSTQAGVTQYFGPGTRLTVL.

CDR3 in amino acids: CASTRVQGNTIYF. The CDR3 DNA sequence: TGTGCCAGCACGCGGGTGCAAGGAAACACCATATATTTT. The rearrangement joins TRBV12-3 or TRBV12-4 to TRBJ1-3; D is ambiguous. V was cut by 7 bases and J by 4 bases, with 11 bases left in between. The CDR3 runs 13 residues.

This sequence joins TRBV7-3 and TRBJ2-2; 11 bases map to TRBD2. CDR1 and CDR2 (germline): SGHTA, FQGTGA. This CDR3 is built from 18 residues. The junction had 6 bases not matched to a gene; V was cut back by 3 bases and J by 0 bases. The chain's CDR3 is CASSLIAGGLANTGELFF. CDR3 DNA: TGTGCCAGCAGCTTGATAGCGGGAGGGCTAGCGAACACCGGGGAGCTGTTTTTT.

This clone was observed a single time. This rearrangement joins TRBV7-8 to TRBJ2-1, with TRBD2 identical over 15 bases. Trimming took 1 base from V and 3 from J; bases not matched to a gene: 4. Germline V gives CDR1 SGHVS, CDR2 FQNEAQ. The CDR3 covers 18 residues. CDR3 sequence (DNA): TGTGCCAGCAGCTTAGGGACTAGCGGGAGGGCCTTCTACAATGAGCAGTTCTTC. Protein sequence: CASSLGTSGRAFYNEQFF.